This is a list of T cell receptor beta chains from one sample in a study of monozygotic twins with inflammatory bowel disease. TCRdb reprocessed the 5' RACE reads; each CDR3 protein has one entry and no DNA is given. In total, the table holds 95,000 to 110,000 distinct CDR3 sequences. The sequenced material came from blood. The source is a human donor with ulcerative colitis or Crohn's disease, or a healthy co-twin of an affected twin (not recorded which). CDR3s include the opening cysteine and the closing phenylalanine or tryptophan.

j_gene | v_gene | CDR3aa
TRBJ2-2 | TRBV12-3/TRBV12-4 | CASSPRQGNYPGELFF
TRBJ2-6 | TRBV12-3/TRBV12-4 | CASSLGSGANVLTF
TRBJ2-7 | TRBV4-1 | CASSQGPGGTYEQYF
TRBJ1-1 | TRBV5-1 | CASSLLSGLNTEAFF
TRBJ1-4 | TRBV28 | CASSGYGSNEKLFF
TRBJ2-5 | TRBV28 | CASSSKSGGTQETQYF
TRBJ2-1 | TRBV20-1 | CSARVRLAGASEQFF
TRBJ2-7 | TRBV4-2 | CASSQDGLAYEQYF
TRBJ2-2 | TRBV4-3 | CASSLLAGVEITGELFF
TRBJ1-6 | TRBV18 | CASSPETANSPLHF
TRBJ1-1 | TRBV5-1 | CASSLADRENTEAFF
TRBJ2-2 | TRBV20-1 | CSASSRGGTGELFF
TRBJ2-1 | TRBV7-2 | CASSREHYSYNEQFF
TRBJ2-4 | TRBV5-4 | CASSLAGPSKNIQYF
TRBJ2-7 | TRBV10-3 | CAISSPRRDIREQYF
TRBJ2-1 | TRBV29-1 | CSGGLAGGPNEQFF
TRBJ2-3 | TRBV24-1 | CATSVSGGDTDTQYF
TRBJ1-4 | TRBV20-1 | CSAGIPGDEKLFF
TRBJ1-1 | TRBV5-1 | CASSLGTGVSPEAFF
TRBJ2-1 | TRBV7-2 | CASSSLGASTYNEQFF
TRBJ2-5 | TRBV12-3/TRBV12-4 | CASTGTTYRGPEGDQYF
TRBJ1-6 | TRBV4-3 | CASSQEGSTNSPLHF
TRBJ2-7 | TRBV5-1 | CASRSGSSSYEQYF
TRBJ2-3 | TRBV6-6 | CASTLGTDTQYF
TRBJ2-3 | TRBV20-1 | CSAEINTDTQYF
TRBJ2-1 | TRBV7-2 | CASSFWRNNEQFF